Sequencing of this TCR beta chain was carried out in a study of cytomegalovirus exposure and HLA in healthy donors. Study background: A data release that came early held 80 million or so unique TCRs from HLA-typed donors. Study conclusions and caveats: Likely technical artifact: a cluster of highly shared sequence variants. There were several of the most significant clusters that appeared linked to common viral pathogens in a later analysis.

A remark on this clone: Its antigen is currently unknown.

The CDR3 spans 15 residues. With 7 bases removed from V and 4 bases from J, the gap between germline ends came to 19 bases. Germline V gives CDR1 LNHDA, CDR2 SQIVND (reference sequence). Use of 60 Vbeta and 13 Jbeta primers characterized the PCR. Authors' data handling: Per a later analysis, the number of unique TCR beta chains was roughly 80 million, of which around 9.9 million were shared. Sequenced by immunoSEQ multiplex PCR; TCRdb stores in-frame clones only, minus some. Clonal size and the V and J genes are those of that table, whereas D and trimming came from the DNA. This table has around 180,000 clones, around 80% appearing once.

The source of this sequence is a man aged 18 to 30 in good health and CMV-seronegative. The sample consisted of PBMCs. V usage is TRBV19 and J usage is TRBJ1-2; possibly TRBD1 for D (5 bases). The CDR3 loop reads CASTPTGGGVYGYTF. The CDR3 nucleotides read TGTGCCAGTACCCCGACGGGGGGAGGGGTCTATGGCTACACCTTC.